Below, one TCR beta chain is given with its context. The antigen is unknown. Naive CD8 cells lacked CD45RO and underwent positive selection for CCR7, leaving out terminally differentiated effector memory CD45RA+ cells. This sample was taken from a study of shared clonotypes between healthy human individuals. Study results and limitations: Rarefaction revealed incomplete sorted-subset sequencing despite large depth.

The CDR3 is 19 amino acids. Germline V gene sequence: CDR1 SGDLS, CDR2 YYNGEE. The V segment lost 0 bases and the J segment 4 bases; nucleotides outside the gene matches: 10. Repertoires were generated with immunoSEQ multiplex PCR, while TCRdb's copy carries only in-frame clones and drops some. The sample includes nearly 2 million clones, roughly 94% of them seen just once. The chain joins TRBV9 to TRBJ2-3; 14 bases are shared with TRBD2. Sequencing input: naive CD8+ T cells sorted from blood. This clonotype was obtained from a man aged 18 to 29 in good health. The CDR3 sequence is CASSVAETSGGAIPDTQYF. In DNA form, the CDR3 reads TGTGCCAGCAGCGTAGCTGAGACTAGCGGGGGGGCAATTCCAGATACGCAGTATTTT.